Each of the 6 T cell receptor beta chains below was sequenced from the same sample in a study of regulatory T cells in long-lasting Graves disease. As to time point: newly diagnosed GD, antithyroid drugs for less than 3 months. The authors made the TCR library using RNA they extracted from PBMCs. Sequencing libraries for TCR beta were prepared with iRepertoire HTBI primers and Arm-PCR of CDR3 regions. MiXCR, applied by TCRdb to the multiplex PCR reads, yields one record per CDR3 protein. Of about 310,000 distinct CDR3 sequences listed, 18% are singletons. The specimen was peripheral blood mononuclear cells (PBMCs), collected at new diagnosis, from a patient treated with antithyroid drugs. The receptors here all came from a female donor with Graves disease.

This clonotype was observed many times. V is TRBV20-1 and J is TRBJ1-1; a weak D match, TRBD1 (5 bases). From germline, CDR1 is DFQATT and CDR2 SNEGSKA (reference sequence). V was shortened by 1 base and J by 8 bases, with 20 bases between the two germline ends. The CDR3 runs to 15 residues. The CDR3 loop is CSARAPRDGELEAFF. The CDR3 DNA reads TGCAGTGCTAGAGCCCCGCGGGACGGAGAATTAGAAGCTTTCTTT.

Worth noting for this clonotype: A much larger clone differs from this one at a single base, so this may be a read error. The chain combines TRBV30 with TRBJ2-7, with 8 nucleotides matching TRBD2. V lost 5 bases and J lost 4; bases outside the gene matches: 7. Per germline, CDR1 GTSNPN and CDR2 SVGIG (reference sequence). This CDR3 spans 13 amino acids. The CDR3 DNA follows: TGTGCCTGGGGTCCGGGAGGGGAGTACGAGCAGTACTTC. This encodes CAWGPGGEYEQYF. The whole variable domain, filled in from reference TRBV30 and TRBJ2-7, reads SQTIHQWPATLVQPVGSPLSLECTVEGTSNPNLYWYRQAAGRGLQLLFYSVGIGQISSEVPQNLSASRPQDRQFILSSKKLLLSDSGFYLCAWGPGGEYEQYFGPGTRLTVT.

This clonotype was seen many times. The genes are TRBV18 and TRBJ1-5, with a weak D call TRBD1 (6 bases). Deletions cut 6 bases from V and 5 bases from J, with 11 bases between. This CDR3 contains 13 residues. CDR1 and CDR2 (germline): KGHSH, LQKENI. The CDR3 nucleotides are TGTGCCAGCTCTAGGGGGGCGGATCAGCCCCAGCATTTT. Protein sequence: CASSRGADQPQHF.

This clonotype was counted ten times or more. The CDR3 region is CASSLEGLTQYF. The CDR3 bases are TGTGCCAGCAGCTTAGAGGGCCTTACGCAGTATTTT. The V and J genes are TRBV11-3 and TRBJ2-3; D is ambiguous. V gave up 0 bases and J gave up 8 bases, with 6 bases separating them. Germline values: CDR1 SGHNT, CDR2 YENEEA. The CDR3 consists of 12 residues.

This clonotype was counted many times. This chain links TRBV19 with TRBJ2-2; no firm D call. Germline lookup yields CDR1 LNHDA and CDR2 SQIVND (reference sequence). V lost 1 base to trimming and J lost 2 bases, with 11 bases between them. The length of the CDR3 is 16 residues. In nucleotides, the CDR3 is TGTGCCAGTAGTATAGTAAGGCTGACAAACACCGGGGAGCTGTTTTTT. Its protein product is CASSIVRLTNTGELFF. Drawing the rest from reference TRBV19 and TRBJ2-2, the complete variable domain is DGGITQSPKYLFRKEGQNVTLSCEQNLNHDAMYWYRQDPGQGLRLIYYSQIVNDFQKGDIAEGYSVSREKKESFPLTVTSAQKNPTAFYLCASSIVRLTNTGELFFGEGSRLTVL.

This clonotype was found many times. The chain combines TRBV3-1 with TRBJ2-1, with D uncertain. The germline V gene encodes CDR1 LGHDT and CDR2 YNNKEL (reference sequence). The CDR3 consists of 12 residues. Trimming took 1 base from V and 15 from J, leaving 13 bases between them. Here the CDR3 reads CASSQGPNRGFF. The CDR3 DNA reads TGTGCCAGCAGCCAAGGGCCCAACCGTGGGTTCTTC.